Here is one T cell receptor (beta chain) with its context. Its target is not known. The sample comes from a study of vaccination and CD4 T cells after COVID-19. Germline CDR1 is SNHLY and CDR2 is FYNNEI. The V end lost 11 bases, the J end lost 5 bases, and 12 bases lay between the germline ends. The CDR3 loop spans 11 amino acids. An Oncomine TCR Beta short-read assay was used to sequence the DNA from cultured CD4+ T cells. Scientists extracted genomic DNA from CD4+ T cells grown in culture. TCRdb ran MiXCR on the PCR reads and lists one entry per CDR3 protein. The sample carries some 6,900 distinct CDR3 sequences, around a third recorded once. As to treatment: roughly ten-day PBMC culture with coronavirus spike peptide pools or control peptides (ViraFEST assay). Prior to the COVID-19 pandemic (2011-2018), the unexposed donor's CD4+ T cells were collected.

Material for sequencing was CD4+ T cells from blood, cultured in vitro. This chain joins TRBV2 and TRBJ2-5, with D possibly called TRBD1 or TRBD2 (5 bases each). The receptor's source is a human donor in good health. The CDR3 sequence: CAVGPRETQYF. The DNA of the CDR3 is TGTGCCGTGGGACCGCGGGAGACCCAGTACTTC.